This T cell receptor (beta chain) is drawn from a study of blood T cells in healthy people across ages. Only a few counts were recorded for this clonotype. A sample-barcoded 5' primer and a J-beta primer mix were used in a second PCR of about 6 to 11 cycles. TCRdb reprocessed the 5' RACE reads with MiXCR, giving one entry per CDR3 protein. This table has 920,000 or so distinct CDR3 sequences, less than 50% appearing once. CDR3 size: 14 residues. Germline-derived CDR1 and CDR2 are DFQATT and SNEGSKA (reference sequence). The V end lost 5 bases, the J end lost 5 bases, and 17 bases lay between the germline ends.

This rearrangement joins TRBV20-1 to TRBJ2-3; D is possibly TRBD2 (6 bases). The receptor comes from a woman aged 55-69 years in good health. Material: blood. CDR3 nucleotides: TGCAGTGCTGAGGTAGCGGTGCAGGGAGATACGCAGTATTTT. It codes for CSAEVAVQGDTQYF.